The next 26 T cell receptor beta chains were all read from a single sample in a study of blood T cell repertoires in COVID-19. Sequencing used immunoSEQ multiplex PCR; TCRdb keeps in-frame clones, though not all of them. Of 45,000 to 65,000 clones in the sample, around 85% were seen once. What was sequenced was peripheral blood. Receptor source: an elderly woman with COVID-19, enrolled during active disease.

The V and J genes are TRBV12-3 or TRBV12-4 and TRBJ2-1; possibly TRBD2 for D (6 bases). The CDR3 has 13 residues. Trimming stripped 7 bases from V and 6 bases from J, with 13 bases between. The CDR3 DNA follows: TGTGCCAGCACCCCCGGGGGATCCAATGAGCAGTTCTTC. Its protein is CASTPGGSNEQFF.

The V and J genes are TRBV29-1 and TRBJ1-1, with a possible D match to TRBD1 (6 bases). The CDR3 totals 12 residues. The ends were cut back, 5 bases at V and 4 bases at J, with 11 bases in the middle. Germline V lookup: CDR1 SQVTM, CDR2 ANQGSEA. CDR3 sequence reads: CSVQTGPTEAFF. Here the CDR3 DNA reads TGCAGCGTTCAGACAGGACCCACTGAAGCTTTCTTT. The variable domain in full, completed from reference TRBV29-1 and TRBJ1-1, reads SAVISQKPSRDICQRGTSLTIQCQVDSQVTMMFWYRQQPGQSLTLIATANQGSEATYESGFVIDKFPISRPNLTFSTLTVSNMSPEDSSIYLCSVQTGPTEAFFGQGTRLTVV.

This sequence joins TRBV29-1 and TRBJ2-3; TRBD2 aligns across 10 bases. The CDR3 sequence is 14 residues long. The V and J ends lost 1 base and 6 bases, in that order; junction bases with no gene match: 4. CDR1 is SQVTM and CDR2 is ANQGSEA in the germline V gene. The CDR3 reads CSVEVGLAADTQYF. The CDR3 bases are TGCAGCGTTGAAGTAGGACTAGCGGCTGATACGCAGTATTTT.

V gene TRBV6-5 combines with J gene TRBJ2-1; D remains unclear. Germline values: CDR1 MNHEY, CDR2 SVGAGI. V shed 6 bases and J shed 0 bases, with 9 bases lying between them. The CDR3 is made up of 14 amino acids. The CDR3 region has the DNA TGTGCCAGCAGAATAGATAGCTCCTACAATGAGCAGTTCTTC. Protein: CASRIDSSYNEQFF.

The chain links TRBV4-2 to TRBJ2-7, with 9 positions matching TRBD2. With 1 base clipped from V and 3 bases from J, the junction kept 7 bases outside the gene matches. Per germline, CDR1 LGHNA and CDR2 YNFKEQ. The CDR3 covers 16 residues. This CDR3 reads CASSQGQGGRVYEQYF. The CDR3 DNA reads as TGTGCCAGCAGCCAAGGTCAGGGCGGGAGGGTCTACGAGCAGTACTTC.

This chain uses TRBV28 with TRBJ1-1, with 9 nucleotides matching TRBD1. Germline CDR1 MDHEN, CDR2 SYDVKM. The CDR3 has 15 amino acids. Unmatched junction bases numbered 9, after V lost 4 bases and J lost 6 bases. CDR3 nucleotides: TGTGCCAGCAGTTCTCCCCGGGGACAGGGCCCTGAAGCTTTCTTT. It is translated as CASSSPRGQGPEAFF.

The rearrangement joins TRBV7-8 to TRBJ1-5, with D uncertain. The V end lost 2 bases, the J end lost 6 bases, and 8 bases lay between the germline ends. The CDR3 sequence is 13 residues long. Germline CDR1 and CDR2: SGHVS and FQNEAQ. This chain's CDR3 is CASSLFGSQPQHF. DNA for the CDR3: TGTGCCAGCAGCTTATTCGGTAGTCAGCCCCAGCATTTT.

The chain links TRBV27 to TRBJ1-1; the D gene is possibly TRBD1 (6 bases). There are 14 residues in the CDR3. V lost 4 bases to trimming and J lost 1 base, with 10 bases between them. Germline V gene lookup returns CDR1 MNHEY and CDR2 SMNVEV (reference sequence). CDR3 sequence (DNA): TGTGCCAGCAGTTGGAACAGGGCGAACACTGAAGCTTTCTTT. Its protein is CASSWNRANTEAFF.

The chain combines TRBV19 with TRBJ1-1, with D possibly TRBD1 on 6 matching bases. Looked up from germline, CDR1 is LNHDA and CDR2 is SQIVND (reference sequence). V lost 5 bases, J lost 2 bases, and 18 bases lay in between. CDR3 length: 16 residues. The CDR3 region is CASSDLLTGGNTEAFF. The CDR3 bases are TGTGCCAGTAGTGACCTGTTGACAGGAGGTAACACTGAAGCTTTCTTT.

The V and J genes are TRBV5-4 and TRBJ2-1; TRBD2 agrees at 12 bases. The V gene end was trimmed by 2 bases and the J gene end by 7 bases; junction bases not matched to a gene: 4. The CDR3 consists of 15 residues. The germline V gene encodes CDR1 SGHNT and CDR2 YYREEE (reference sequence). As DNA, the CDR3 is TGTGCCAGCAGCTTACCGGGACTAGCGGGTAATGAGCAGTTCTTC. This gives the protein CASSLPGLAGNEQFF.

The V and J genes are TRBV5-1 and TRBJ1-1; TRBD1 might be the D (6 bases). The germline V and J ends were trimmed by 2 bases and 2 bases, with 10 bases remaining between them. The CDR3 covers 14 residues. Germline V lookup: CDR1 SGHRS, CDR2 YFSETQ. The CDR3 loop is CASSFQGTNTEAFF. Written as DNA, the CDR3 is TGCGCCAGCAGCTTTCAGGGGACAAACACTGAAGCTTTCTTT.

V usage is TRBV7-2 and J usage is TRBJ1-3, with TRBD1 matching over 7 bases. The length of the CDR3 is 15 residues. Germline V lookup: CDR1 SGHTA, CDR2 FQGNSA. The V segment lost 5 bases and the J segment 0 bases; nucleotides outside the gene matches: 4. CDR3 nucleotides: TGTGCCAGCAGCCCTGGGACAGCCTCTGGAAACACCATATATTTT. This gives the protein CASSPGTASGNTIYF.

This chain links TRBV10-3 with TRBJ2-7; TRBD1 might be the D (6 bases). The CDR3 extends over 14 amino acids. The V end lost 3 bases, the J end lost 3 bases, and 12 bases lay between the germline ends. From germline, CDR1 is ENHRY and CDR2 SYGVKD. CDR3 protein: CAISESQGVYEQYF. DNA of the CDR3: TGTGCCATCAGTGAATCACAGGGTGTCTACGAGCAGTACTTC.

This sequence joins TRBV25-1 and TRBJ2-7; D may be TRBD1 (6 bases). Germline V gene lookup returns CDR1 MGHDK and CDR2 SYGVNS. The CDR3 extends over 10 amino acids. With 9 bases removed from V and 10 bases from J, the gap between germline ends came to 13 bases. The CDR3 region is CASYYRDQYF. CDR3 DNA sequence: TGTGCCAGTTACTACAGGGATCAGTACTTC.

This chain links TRBV9 with TRBJ2-5, with 8 bases identical to TRBD2. This CDR3 is built from 14 residues. V lost 4 bases and J lost 1; bases outside the gene matches: 3. Germline CDR1 is SGDLS and CDR2 is YYNGEE. This CDR3 is CASSPTSGQETQYF. DNA of the CDR3: TGTGCCAGCAGCCCTACTAGCGGCCAAGAGACCCAGTACTTC.

CDR3 sequence (DNA): TGTGCCAGTACATTTGTAGGGGGCCCGAGCAATCAGCCCCAGCATTTT. Translating it yields CASTFVGGPSNQPQHF. V is TRBV19 and J is TRBJ1-5; TRBD1 agrees at 7 bases. V gave up 7 bases and J gave up 1 base; unmatched junction bases: 10. Germline-derived CDR1 and CDR2 are LNHDA and SQIVND (reference sequence). The CDR3 has 16 amino acids.

This clone was counted a single time. This chain uses TRBV29-1 with TRBJ2-1; weak D call: TRBD2 (6 bases). Germline V gene sequence: CDR1 SQVTM, CDR2 ANQGSEA. The V gene lost 7 bases and the J gene lost 14 bases, with 18 bases spanning the gap. The CDR3 loop spans 11 amino acids. CDR3 loop: CSGTGTPGEFF. CDR3 DNA: TGCAGCGGCACCGGGACTCCGGGGGAGTTCTTC.

The chain uses TRBV7-8 and TRBJ1-1, with 11 bases that match TRBD1. The V segment lost 1 base and the J segment 6 bases; nucleotides outside the gene matches: 1. The CDR3 has 14 residues. Germline CDR1 and CDR2: SGHVS and FQNEAQ. CDR3 region: CASSLGGQGAEAFF. DNA for the CDR3: TGTGCCAGCAGCTTAGGGGGACAGGGGGCTGAAGCTTTCTTT.

V usage is TRBV10-2 and J usage is TRBJ1-4, with D maybe TRBD1 (5 bases). The CDR3 spans 12 residues. Trimming left V 11 bases short and J 5 bases short, with 12 bases between. CDR1 and CDR2 from the germline V gene are WSHSY and SAAADI. The CDR3 protein is CASLRENEKLFF. CDR3 nucleotide sequence: TGCGCCTCCCTCAGGGAAAATGAAAAACTGTTTTTT.

V is TRBV7-9 and J is TRBJ2-5; tentatively, D is TRBD2 (5 bases). CDR1 and CDR2 from the germline V gene are SEHNR and FQNEAQ (reference sequence). The CDR3 contains 16 residues. V was trimmed by 4 bases and J by 1 base, leaving 16 bases between them. The CDR3 is CASSWPRDSAQETQYF. In DNA, the CDR3 is TGTGCCAGCAGCTGGCCCCGGGATAGCGCCCAAGAGACCCAGTACTTC.

The chain couples TRBV6-5 to TRBJ1-2, with D possibly being TRBD1 (5 bases). From germline, CDR1 is MNHEY and CDR2 SVGAGI. V was cut by 6 bases and J by 4 bases, with 12 bases left in between. The CDR3 is 13 amino acids. The CDR3 loop is CASSLTVIYGYTF. In nucleotides, the CDR3 is TGTGCCAGCAGCCTGACAGTAATCTATGGCTACACCTTC.

This chain connects TRBV6-2 or TRBV6-3 to TRBJ2-3, with 14 bases aligning to TRBD2. The ends lost 0 bases at V and 5 bases at J; junction bases unmatched: 10. Germline CDR1 reads MNHEY; CDR2 reads SVGEGT. The CDR3 loop spans 19 amino acids. CDR3 DNA: TGTGCCAGCAGTTACTCGACTAGCGGGAGGGCCCTCACGATAGATACGCAGTATTTT. Its translation is CASSYSTSGRALTIDTQYF.

This clone was picked up a small number of times. The chain is built from TRBV7-9 and TRBJ2-3, with TRBD1 matching 8 bases. CDR3 length equals 16 residues. V shed 4 bases, J shed 0 bases, and the junction held 6 bases outside the gene matches. Germline V lookup: CDR1 SEHNR, CDR2 FQNEAQ (reference sequence). The CDR3 DNA follows: TGTGCCAGCAGCTCGCCGGACAGGGATAGCACAGATACGCAGTATTTT. Translating it yields CASSSPDRDSTDTQYF.

This chain joins TRBV15 and TRBJ2-1, with 14 nucleotides matching TRBD2. The J segment lost 12 bases and the V segment lost 4 bases, leaving 14 bases of the junction unmatched. The CDR3 has 17 amino acids. Per the germline V gene, CDR1 is LNHNV and CDR2 is YYDKDF (reference sequence). Here the CDR3 reads CATSNRAGLAGAKGQFF. CDR3 nucleotides: TGTGCCACCAGCAACCGAGCGGGACTAGCGGGAGCCAAGGGGCAGTTCTTC.

This clone was seen just once. The chain employs TRBV5-1 and TRBJ2-5; the D gene is possibly TRBD2 (6 bases). The germline V and J ends were trimmed by 1 base and 5 bases, with 9 bases remaining between them. The CDR3 is made up of 13 amino acids. The germline V gene encodes CDR1 SGHRS and CDR2 YFSETQ. CDR3: CASSLRAGETQYF. As DNA, the CDR3 is TGCGCCAGCAGCTTGCGGGCGGGGGAGACCCAGTACTTC.

This clone showed up just a few times. This chain connects TRBV2 to TRBJ2-2, with 8 bases fitting TRBD2. Germline loops: CDR1 SNHLY, CDR2 FYNNEI. This CDR3 contains 18 residues. Trimming cost V 6 bases and J 3 bases; bases outside gene matches: 15. CDR3 protein: CASRKPRAGGQDTGELFF. The DNA for the CDR3 is TGTGCCAGCAGGAAGCCTAGGGCGGGAGGCCAGGACACCGGGGAGCTGTTTTTT.